The 26 T cell receptor beta chains below were found in one sample sequenced in a study of blood T cell repertoires in COVID-19. TCRdb's copy holds only in-frame clones and misses some; the assay was immunoSEQ multiplex PCR. The sample has 250,000 to 300,000 clones, less than 90% seen once. Sample: peripheral blood. These TCRs come from a woman aged 25 to 39 with COVID-19, enrolled during active disease.

The chain is built from TRBV7-2 and TRBJ2-2; TRBD2 might be the D (7 bases). The V end was cut by 7 bases, the J end by 7 bases, with 19 bases between. The CDR3 has 15 residues. Germline V gene data show CDR1 as SGHTA and CDR2 as FQGNSA. Here the CDR3 reads CASIPPGGQGGELFF. For the CDR3, the DNA is TGTGCCAGCATCCCTCCGGGGGGCCAGGGCGGGGAGCTGTTTTTT.

The CDR3 nucleotides are TGTGCCAGTAGTATTTTGGCGGGTGGGGCAGATACGCAGTATTTT. Translation: CASSILAGGADTQYF. The V and J genes are TRBV19 and TRBJ2-3; TRBD2 might be the D (5 bases). Per germline, CDR1 LNHDA and CDR2 SQIVND (reference sequence). V lost 3 bases and J 4 bases, leaving 14 bases between the germline ends. This CDR3 contains 15 residues.

This clone was counted ten times or more. The rearrangement links TRBV30 to TRBJ1-1; 7 positions match TRBD1. CDR1 and CDR2 from the germline V gene are GTSNPN and SVGIG (reference sequence). This CDR3 is built from 13 residues. V was clipped by 5 bases and J by 6 bases; unmatched bases: 9. CDR3 nucleotides: TGTGCCTGGCGGACAGGCGGGGAGGCTGAAGCTTTCTTT. It encodes CAWRTGGEAEAFF.

This clone was counted a few times. V is TRBV7-8 and J is TRBJ2-7, with D uncertain. Trimming shortened V by 5 bases and J by 1 base, and 6 bases separated the two germline ends. The CDR3 consists of 12 residues. Germline-derived CDR1 and CDR2 are SGHVS and FQNEAQ. The CDR3 protein is CASSPVSYEQYF. The CDR3 coding sequence is TGTGCCAGCAGCCCCGTATCCTACGAGCAGTACTTC.

This clone was seen a few times. The CDR3 protein is CASSVGLTNQETQYF. CDR3 sequence (DNA): TGTGCCAGCAGCGTTGGACTAACTAACCAAGAGACCCAGTACTTC. The chain couples TRBV9 to TRBJ2-5; D perhaps matches TRBD2 (6 bases). Germline V gene sequence: CDR1 SGDLS, CDR2 YYNGEE. The CDR3 is made up of 15 amino acids. V was trimmed by 2 bases and J by 0 bases, leaving 11 bases between them.

This clone has a handful of counts. The chain links TRBV5-4 to TRBJ2-3; D perhaps matches TRBD2 (7 bases). This CDR3 spans 14 amino acids. The germline CDR1 and CDR2 sequences are SGHNT and YYREEE (reference sequence). Trimming stripped 5 bases from V and 5 bases from J, with 15 bases between. This chain's CDR3 is CASSSGGRGDTQYF. The CDR3 coding sequence is TGTGCCAGCAGTTCGGGGGGCCGGGGAGATACGCAGTATTTT.

The V and J genes are TRBV2 and TRBJ2-7, with D unclear. Per the germline V gene, CDR1 is SNHLY and CDR2 is FYNNEI. CDR3 length: 11 residues. V lost 6 bases, J lost 7 bases, and 10 bases lay in between. CDR3 loop: CASSPLSEQYF. CDR3 nucleotide sequence: TGTGCCAGCAGCCCACTTAGTGAGCAGTACTTC.

J is TRBJ2-3 and V is TRBV5-1; D remains ambiguous. The germline V gene encodes CDR1 SGHRS and CDR2 YFSETQ. V dropped 1 base and J dropped 3 bases, with 9 bases sitting between them. This CDR3 is 14 amino acids long. The DNA of the CDR3 is TGCGCCAGCAGCTTGTCAAGTCGGACAGATACGCAGTATTTT. Protein: CASSLSSRTDTQYF. Full variable domain (missing parts from reference TRBV5-1 and TRBJ2-3): KAGVTQTPRYLIKTRGQQVTLSCSPISGHRSVSWYQQTPGQGLQFLFEYFSETQRNKGNFPGRFSGRQFSNSRSEMNVSTLELGDSALYLCASSLSSRTDTQYFGPGTRLTVL.

The rearrangement joins TRBV4-1 to TRBJ1-6; TRBD1 is a possible D gene (6 bases). This CDR3 is built from 17 residues. The V end was cut by 1 base, the J end by 6 bases, with 16 bases between. Germline V lookup: CDR1 MGHRA, CDR2 YSYEKL. The chain's CDR3 is CASSQAYRQALNSPLHF. As DNA, the CDR3 is TGCGCCAGCAGCCAAGCATATCGACAGGCCCTTAATTCACCCCTCCACTTT.

This clone was recorded once. J is TRBJ1-5 and V is TRBV5-8; D is unclear. Per the germline V gene, CDR1 is SGHTS and CDR2 is YDEGEE. The CDR3 covers 14 residues. The V end was cut by 0 bases, the J end by 6 bases, with 10 bases between. This chain's CDR3 is CASSLGGGSQPQHF. For the CDR3, the DNA is TGTGCCAGCAGCTTGGGAGGTGGGTCTCAGCCCCAGCATTTT.

The CDR3 loop reads CASSSSRRGWVEKLFF. The CDR3 bases are TGTGCCAGCAGTTCCTCGCGGAGGGGTTGGGTTGAAAAACTGTTTTTT. The J gene is TRBJ1-4, the V gene TRBV6-6; maybe TRBD1 (5 bases). Germline V lookup: CDR1 MNHNY, CDR2 SVGAGI (reference sequence). The V end was cut by 4 bases, the J end by 7 bases, with 19 bases between. The CDR3 is 16 residues long.

The V call is TRBV15, the J call TRBJ2-3; D remains ambiguous. V shed 5 bases and J shed 4 bases, with 22 bases lying between them. The CDR3 consists of 17 residues. The germline V gene has CDR1 LNHNV and CDR2 YYDKDF (reference sequence). CDR3: CATSDNVGFQVPDTQYF. The CDR3 nucleotides are TGTGCCACCAGCGATAACGTCGGATTTCAGGTCCCAGATACGCAGTATTTT.

The genes are TRBV15 and TRBJ2-3, with 7 bases identical to TRBD1. CDR1 LNHNV and CDR2 YYDKDF come from the germline V gene (reference sequence). V dropped 7 bases and J dropped 3; count of bases not matched to a gene: 16. The CDR3 length is 17 residues. This chain's CDR3 is CATIQDQGHRGTDTQYF. CDR3 coding DNA: TGTGCCACCATTCAAGATCAGGGGCACAGGGGAACAGATACGCAGTATTTT.

The chain is built from TRBV18 and TRBJ1-2, with unresolved D. CDR3 length: 11 residues. V was pared by 5 bases and J by 8 bases, with 9 bases between. Germline loops: CDR1 KGHSH, CDR2 LQKENI. CDR3 DNA sequence: TGTGCCAGCTCAGCGGTGGAAGGCTACACCTTC. Residues: CASSAVEGYTF.

This sequence joins TRBV27 and TRBJ2-1; no clear D. Trimming stripped 4 bases from V and 5 bases from J, with 15 bases between. Germline V gene data show CDR1 as MNHEY and CDR2 as SMNVEV (reference sequence). This CDR3 has 15 amino acids. CDR3 in DNA: TGTGCCAGCAGTTCATACCCCCCCAGCGACAATGAGCAGTTCTTC. This translates into CASSSYPPSDNEQFF.

This chain connects TRBV7-2 to TRBJ1-5; D remains unclear. The V end was cut by 5 bases, the J end by 3 bases, with 14 bases between. Germline assignment: CDR1 SGHTA and CDR2 FQGNSA. This CDR3 region has 15 residues. The CDR3 DNA reads TGTGCCAGCAGCCGTGATGGACGGGACAATCAGCCCCAGCATTTT. Its translation is CASSRDGRDNQPQHF.

The V and J genes are TRBV29-1 and TRBJ1-1; TRBD1 matches 12 bases. CDR1 and CDR2 (germline): SQVTM, ANQGSEA. CDR3 length: 15 residues. V shed 7 bases, J shed 2 bases, and the junction held 8 bases outside the gene matches. Here the CDR3 DNA reads TGCAGCGACGCCGGGACAGGGGGCGACAACACTGAAGCTTTCTTT. Its translation: CSDAGTGGDNTEAFF.

With respect to this clone: Other DNA sequences within the sample encode an identical CDR3. V is TRBV27 and J is TRBJ2-7, with D possibly matching TRBD1 (5 bases). The ends were cut back, 0 bases at V and 2 bases at J, with 8 bases in the middle. This CDR3 region has 14 residues. CDR1 MNHEY and CDR2 SMNVEV come from the germline V gene (reference sequence). For the CDR3, the DNA is TGTGCCAGCAGTTTATCAACAGGAACCTACGAGCAGTACTTC. Translating gives CASSLSTGTYEQYF.

This clone was counted once. The genes are TRBV14 and TRBJ2-1; possible D gene TRBD1, 5 bases. This CDR3 has 15 amino acids. Germline CDR1 is SGHDN and CDR2 is FVKESK. Between the trimmed V and J ends, which lost 6 bases and 0 bases, there was a span of 12 bases. The CDR3 spells CASSNYRSSYNEQFF. CDR3 DNA sequence: TGTGCCAGCAGTAATTACAGGAGCTCCTACAATGAGCAGTTCTTC.

This clone was found once. The chain carries TRBV21-1 and TRBJ2-7; the DNA was not used to check the table's D call, TRBD1. TRBV21-1 is shown as a pseudogene. This CDR3 spans 13 amino acids. The CDR3 coding sequence is TGTGCCAGCAGCAGGTCCCGGGACAGGCGTCCGTACTTC. It codes for CASSRSRDRRPYF.

The CDR3 nucleotides are TGTGCCAGCAGCGCAAGACAGGACCTTTTGATGTACGAGCAGTACTTC. Translation gives CASSARQDLLMYEQYF. V usage is TRBV5-4 and J usage is TRBJ2-7, with D perhaps matching TRBD1 (6 bases). Looked up from germline, CDR1 is SGHNT and CDR2 is YYREEE (reference sequence). This CDR3 is 16 amino acids long. The V end was cut by 4 bases, the J end by 4 bases, with 21 bases between.

This rearrangement joins TRBV9 to TRBJ2-7; 9 positions match TRBD2. Germline trimming cut 0 bases from V and 7 bases from J; bases unmatched to any gene: 5. Germline V CDR1 and CDR2: SGDLS, YYNGEE. CDR3 size: 14 residues. DNA of the CDR3: TGTGCCAGCAGCGTAGGGGCTAGCGGGGAGGAGCAGTACTTC. Translation: CASSVGASGEEQYF.

This clone turned up a few times. The chain has TRBV7-8 and TRBJ1-1; D ambiguous. Germline CDR1 and CDR2: SGHVS and FQNEAQ. The CDR3 sequence is 13 residues long. The V and J ends lost 3 bases and 2 bases respectively, with 7 bases between them. CDR3 sequence: CASSLELNTEAFF. The CDR3 bases are TGTGCCAGCAGCTTGGAACTAAACACTGAAGCTTTCTTT. Variable domain in full (rest from reference TRBV7-8 and TRBJ1-1): GAGVSQSPRYKVAKRGQDVALRCDPISGHVSLFWYQQALGQGPEFLTYFQNEAQLDKSGLPSDRFFAERPEGSVSTLKIQRTQQEDSAVYLCASSLELNTEAFFGQGTRLTVV.

This clone was seen a single time. The chain uses TRBV14 and TRBJ2-3; perhaps TRBD2 as D (5 bases). CDR3 length equals 15 residues. V was clipped by 6 bases and J by 0 bases, with 13 bases between them. Germline V gene data show CDR1 as SGHDN and CDR2 as FVKESK. The CDR3 DNA reads as TGTGCCAGCAGTACCGGGGTCCTCAGCACAGATACGCAGTATTTT. Translating it yields CASSTGVLSTDTQYF.

The V gene is TRBV18, the J gene TRBJ1-1; D gene uncertain. Trimming took 5 bases from V and 3 from J, leaving 13 bases between them. This CDR3 has 14 amino acids. CDR1 is KGHSH, CDR2 LQKENI, per germline. CDR3 nucleotides: TGTGCCAGCTCAGTTACCGGGTCCTACACTGAAGCTTTCTTT. Translating it yields CASSVTGSYTEAFF.

A note on this clone: Other DNA sequences within the sample encode an identical CDR3. The rearrangement links TRBV11-2 to TRBJ2-7; a weak D match, TRBD1 (5 bases). This CDR3 is 13 amino acids long. V lost 3 bases to trimming and J lost 4 bases, with 10 bases between them. Germline CDR1 SGHAT, CDR2 FQNNGV. The CDR3 here is CASSLGRAYEQYF. DNA for the CDR3: TGTGCCAGCAGCTTGGGCAGGGCGTACGAGCAGTACTTC.